The 25 T cell receptor beta chains reported below all come from one sample, sequenced in a study of radiotherapy plus CTLA-4 blockade in lung cancer. Clones were sequenced by immunoSEQ multiplex PCR, and TCRdb holds only the in-frame ones, with some missing. This table holds 65,000 to 100,000 clones, under 85% found once. This material consisted of peripheral blood, taken from a patient treated with radiotherapy plus ipilimumab. The receptors were sampled from a human donor with non-small cell lung cancer who had stable disease on radiotherapy plus ipilimumab.

In its sample, this clone was seen once. This chain connects TRBV2 to TRBJ1-1, with no clear D. V was shortened by 8 bases and J by 1 base, with 14 bases between the two germline ends. Germline loops: CDR1 SNHLY, CDR2 FYNNEI. CDR3 length: 14 amino acids. CDR3 in amino acids: CASLPASTNTEAFF. The CDR3 DNA reads TGTGCCAGCTTGCCCGCATCTACGAACACTGAAGCTTTCTTT. Filled out from reference TRBV2 and TRBJ1-1, the complete variable domain reads EPEVTQTPSHQVTQMGQEVILRCVPISNHLYFYWYRQILGQKVEFLVSFYNNEISEKSEIFDDQFSVERPDGSNFTLKIRSTKLEDSAMYFCASLPASTNTEAFFGQGTRLTVV.

The rearrangement uses TRBV5-4 and TRBJ2-1; 8 nucleotides line up with TRBD1. Germline V gene sequence: CDR1 SGHNT, CDR2 YYREEE (reference sequence). This CDR3 is built from 16 residues. V gave up 4 bases and J gave up 3 bases; unmatched junction bases: 9. The CDR3 nucleotides are TGTGCCAGCAGCCGAGCAGGGGGCTTGGTCTACAATGAGCAGTTCTTC. Encoded protein: CASSRAGGLVYNEQFF.

This clone was seen a single time. V gene TRBV6-1 combines with J gene TRBJ1-2; a weak D match, TRBD1 (5 bases). Germline CDR1 and CDR2: MNHNS and SASEGT. Trimming stripped 8 bases from V and 1 base from J, with 11 bases between. The CDR3 totals 13 residues. The CDR3 loop is CASLQGFNYGYTF. The CDR3 DNA reads as TGTGCCAGCCTTCAGGGTTTTAACTATGGCTACACCTTC.

This chain connects TRBV28 to TRBJ2-5; tentatively, D is TRBD1 (7 bases). The last part of the DNA fits TRBJ2-7 better; the J call may be wrong. This CDR3 has 18 residues. Germline V gene sequence: CDR1 MDHEN, CDR2 SYDVKM. The DNA for the CDR3 is TGTGCCAGCAGTTCCGACAGGGAGGCCAACTCGCGGACCTACGAGCAGTACTTC. The encoded protein is CASSSDREANSRTYEQYF.

The chain joins TRBV18 to TRBJ2-3; 7 bases are shared with TRBD1. Germline CDR1 reads KGHSH; CDR2 reads LQKENI. Losses at the gene ends were 5 bases for V and 5 bases for J; bases not matched to a gene: 16. The CDR3 runs to 17 residues. The CDR3 spells CASSLLSGTASGDTQYF. The CDR3, as DNA: TGTGCCAGCTCATTACTATCAGGGACAGCCTCAGGAGATACGCAGTATTTT.

The genes are TRBV2 and TRBJ1-2, with D perhaps matching TRBD1 (6 bases). V lost 5 bases and J 8 bases, leaving 15 bases between the germline ends. Germline CDR1 and CDR2: SNHLY and FYNNEI. The CDR3 sequence is 13 residues long. The CDR3 sequence: CASSLIRTEGYTF. For the CDR3, the DNA is TGTGCCAGCAGTTTAATACGGACAGAGGGCTACACCTTC.

This chain uses TRBV7-9 with TRBJ2-3, with a possible D match to TRBD1 (5 bases). V was pared by 5 bases and J by 0 bases, with 12 bases between. The germline gives CDR1 SEHNR, CDR2 FQNEAQ (reference sequence). The CDR3 loop spans 15 amino acids. CDR3 bases: TGTGCCAGCAGCCTTTCCCAGGGAAGCACAGATACGCAGTATTTT. It translates to CASSLSQGSTDTQYF. The full variable domain, completed using reference TRBV7-9 and TRBJ2-3, is DTGVSQNPRHKITKRGQNVTFRCDPISEHNRLYWYRQTLGQGPEFLTYFQNEAQLEKSRLLSDRFSAERPKGSFSTLEIQRTEQGDSAMYLCASSLSQGSTDTQYFGPGTRLTVL.

The chain links TRBV19 to TRBJ2-2, with D uncertain. The CDR3 loop spans 15 amino acids. V lost 5 bases to trimming and J lost 5 bases, with 15 bases between them. Germline values: CDR1 LNHDA, CDR2 SQIVND (reference sequence). In DNA, the CDR3 is TGTGCCAGTAGTCCTCGGAGCGCGAGGACCGGGGAGCTGTTTTTT. This gives the protein CASSPRSARTGELFF.

The chain couples TRBV6-1 to TRBJ2-1; TRBD1 or TRBD2 may be the D gene (7 bases each). The CDR3 runs 14 residues. Germline V gene data show CDR1 as MNHNS and CDR2 as SASEGT. The ends were cut back, 10 bases at V and 0 bases at J, with 13 bases in the middle. The CDR3 nucleotides are TGTGCCACTTCAGGGGGGGGCTCCTACAATGAGCAGTTCTTC. Amino acids: CATSGGGSYNEQFF.

V usage is TRBV5-1 and J usage is TRBJ2-7; D assignment may be TRBD1 or TRBD2 (5 bases each). Trimming shortened V by 5 bases and J by 7 bases, and 25 bases separated the two germline ends. The CDR3 is made up of 16 amino acids. Germline V lookup: CDR1 SGHRS, CDR2 YFSETQ. The CDR3 nucleotides are TGCGCCAGCAGGATGGGGACCGGGTCCCTGCAAGTGGAGCAGTACTTC. It is translated as CASRMGTGSLQVEQYF. Full variable domain (outside the CDR3, taken from reference TRBV5-1 and TRBJ2-7): KAGVTQTPRYLIKTRGQQVTLSCSPISGHRSVSWYQQTPGQGLQFLFEYFSETQRNKGNFPGRFSGRQFSNSRSEMNVSTLELGDSALYLCASRMGTGSLQVEQYFGPGTRLTVT.

V is TRBV2 and J is TRBJ2-5; weak D call: TRBD2 (6 bases). The CDR3 covers 16 residues. Germline CDR1 SNHLY, CDR2 FYNNEI. V lost 4 bases and J 0 bases, leaving 15 bases between the germline ends. The CDR3 spells CASSGLEVSYQETQYF. The CDR3 nucleotides read TGTGCCAGCAGTGGACTAGAGGTTTCGTACCAAGAGACCCAGTACTTC.

J is TRBJ1-4 and V is TRBV2; possible D gene TRBD1, 5 bases. CDR1 SNHLY and CDR2 FYNNEI come from the germline V gene. V gave up 4 bases and J gave up 4 bases, with 7 bases separating them. The CDR3 is 13 residues long. CDR3 sequence: CASSGQINEKLFF. The CDR3 DNA reads as TGTGCCAGCAGTGGACAGATTAATGAAAAACTGTTTTTT.

The J gene is TRBJ1-2, the V gene TRBV9; 8 bases are shared with TRBD1. The CDR3 sequence is 17 residues long. The J segment lost 3 bases and the V segment lost 3 bases, leaving 13 bases of the junction unmatched. In germline, CDR1 is SGDLS, CDR2 YYNGEE. The CDR3 loop reads CASSGPVPRGLDYGYTF. CDR3 DNA sequence: TGTGCCAGCAGCGGACCTGTCCCCAGGGGGCTGGACTATGGCTACACCTTC.

This clone was seen more than once but under ten times. The chain combines TRBV7-3 with TRBJ1-3; D is ambiguous. CDR1 and CDR2 (germline): SGHTA, FQGTGA. V was trimmed by 5 bases and J by 3 bases, leaving 17 bases between them. This CDR3 is 16 amino acids long. The CDR3 reads CASSVLMSGFGNTIYF. The CDR3 bases are TGTGCCAGCAGCGTTCTAATGTCGGGGTTTGGAAACACCATATATTTT.

The chain couples TRBV7-3 to TRBJ2-3; D gene uncertain. CDR3 size: 15 residues. CDR1 is SGHTA, CDR2 FQGTGA, per germline. The germline V and J ends were trimmed by 1 base and 4 bases, with 12 bases remaining between them. CDR3 sequence reads: CASSLKGPPPDTQYF. DNA for the CDR3: TGTGCCAGCAGCTTAAAAGGGCCCCCTCCAGATACGCAGTATTTT.

The gene calls are TRBV29-1 and TRBJ2-7, with 10 bases fitting TRBD1. The CDR3 contains 13 residues. Germline CDR1 SQVTM, CDR2 ANQGSEA. The V gene end was trimmed by 4 bases and the J gene end by 5 bases; junction bases not matched to a gene: 5. CDR3 sequence (DNA): TGCAGCGTTGCCCGGGACAGGGGAAACGAGCAGTACTTC. Translation: CSVARDRGNEQYF.

This chain uses TRBV27 with TRBJ1-1; D unclear. Trimming shortened V by 0 bases and J by 2 bases, and 4 bases separated the two germline ends. The CDR3 spans 13 residues. Germline V gene sequence: CDR1 MNHEY, CDR2 SMNVEV (reference sequence). The CDR3 is CASSLSRNTEAFF. The DNA for the CDR3 is TGTGCCAGCAGTTTATCGCGAAACACTGAAGCTTTCTTT.

This clone appeared a few times. The V call is TRBV28, the J call TRBJ1-6; 8 bases map to TRBD1. Germline V gives CDR1 MDHEN, CDR2 SYDVKM. V was clipped by 6 bases and J by 10 bases; unmatched bases: 8. The CDR3 covers 14 residues. The CDR3 is CASRPGQGLSPLHF. The CDR3, as DNA: TGTGCCAGCAGACCAGGACAGGGTTTATCACCCCTCCACTTT.

In DNA, the CDR3 is TGTGCCAGCTCACCCCCGACTTACAATGAGCAGTTCTTC. Protein: CASSPPTYNEQFF. V usage is TRBV18 and J usage is TRBJ2-1; D remains ambiguous. With 3 bases removed from V and 4 bases from J, the gap between germline ends came to 7 bases. Germline CDR1 reads KGHSH; CDR2 reads LQKENI. This CDR3 is 13 amino acids long.

The gene calls are TRBV27 and TRBJ1-6; D unresolved. The germline gives CDR1 MNHEY, CDR2 SMNVEV (reference sequence). The V end was cut by 2 bases, the J end by 0 bases, with 8 bases between. The length of the CDR3 is 16 residues. The CDR3: CASSLDGSSYNSPLHF. CDR3 sequence (DNA): TGTGCCAGCAGTTTAGACGGGAGCTCCTATAATTCACCCCTCCACTTT.

This sequence joins TRBV5-5 and TRBJ2-7; TRBD1 might be the D (6 bases). V dropped 4 bases and J dropped 2 bases, with 13 bases sitting between them. This CDR3 region has 14 residues. Germline-derived CDR1 and CDR2 are SGHKS and YYEKEE (reference sequence). This CDR3 is CASSLTGRTYEQYF. CDR3 nucleotides: TGTGCCAGCAGCCTGACAGGACGAACCTACGAGCAGTACTTC. The full variable domain, its missing parts supplied by reference TRBV5-5 and TRBJ2-7, is DAGVTQSPTHLIKTRGQQVTLRCSPISGHKSVSWYQQVLGQGPQFIFQYYEKEERGRGNFPDRFSARQFPNYSSELNVNALLLGDSALYLCASSLTGRTYEQYFGPGTRLTVT.

The chain carries TRBV30 and TRBJ2-5; 11 bases line up with TRBD1. The CDR3 length is 14 residues. The V gene end was trimmed by 2 bases and the J gene end by 4 bases; junction bases not matched to a gene: 3. Germline V gene lookup returns CDR1 GTSNPN and CDR2 SVGIG (reference sequence). The CDR3 region is CAWSRDRGRETQYF. The CDR3 DNA is TGTGCCTGGAGTAGGGACAGGGGGAGAGAGACCCAGTACTTC.

This chain uses TRBV7-3 with TRBJ2-3; D is possibly TRBD2 (6 bases). Trimming left V 2 bases short and J 3 bases short, with 12 bases between. The CDR3 runs to 15 residues. Germline assignment: CDR1 SGHTA and CDR2 FQGTGA. DNA for the CDR3: TGTGCCAGCAGCTTAGGGGGGTCTAGGACAGATACGCAGTATTTT. Its translation: CASSLGGSRTDTQYF. The full variable domain, rest sourced from reference TRBV7-3 and TRBJ2-3, is GAGVSQTPSNKVTEKGKYVELRCDPISGHTALYWYRQSLGQGPEFLIYFQGTGAADDSGLPNDRFFAVRPEGSVSTLKIQRTERGDSAVYLCASSLGGSRTDTQYFGPGTRLTVL.

The V call is TRBV18, the J call TRBJ1-3, with D possibly TRBD1 on 6 matching bases. V lost 6 bases to trimming and J lost 0 bases, with 9 bases between them. The germline gives CDR1 KGHSH, CDR2 LQKENI. This CDR3 is built from 14 residues. CDR3 coding DNA: TGTGCCAGCTCCACACAGGGCTCTGGAAACACCATATATTTT. Its protein product is CASSTQGSGNTIYF.

This clone appeared a single time. V gene TRBV6-1 combines with J gene TRBJ2-7; 8 bases fit TRBD1. V was pared by 5 bases and J by 5 bases, with 2 bases of the junction left unmatched. Germline V CDR1 and CDR2: MNHNS, SASEGT. The CDR3 is 12 residues long. In DNA form, the CDR3 reads TGTGCCAGCAGTCTGACAGGGGACGAGCAGTACTTC. This encodes CASSLTGDEQYF.